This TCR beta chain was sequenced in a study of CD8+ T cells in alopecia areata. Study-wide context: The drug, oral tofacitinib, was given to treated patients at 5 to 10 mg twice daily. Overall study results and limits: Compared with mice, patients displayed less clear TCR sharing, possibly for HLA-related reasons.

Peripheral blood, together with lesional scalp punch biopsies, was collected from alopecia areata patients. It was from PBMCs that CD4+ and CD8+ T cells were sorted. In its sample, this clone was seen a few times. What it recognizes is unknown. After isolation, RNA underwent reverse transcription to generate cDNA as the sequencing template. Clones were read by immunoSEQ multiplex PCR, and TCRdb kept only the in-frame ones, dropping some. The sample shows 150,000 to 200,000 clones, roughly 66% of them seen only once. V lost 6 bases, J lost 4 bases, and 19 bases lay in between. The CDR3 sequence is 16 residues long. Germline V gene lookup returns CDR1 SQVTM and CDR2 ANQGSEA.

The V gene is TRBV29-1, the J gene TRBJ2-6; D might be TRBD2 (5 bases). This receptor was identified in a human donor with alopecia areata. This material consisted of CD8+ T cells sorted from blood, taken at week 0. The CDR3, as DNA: TGCAGCGTCGCCCAGACACCTCCGGGGGGGGCCAACGTCCTGACTTTC. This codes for CSVAQTPPGGANVLTF. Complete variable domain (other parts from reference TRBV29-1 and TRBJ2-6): SAVISQKPSRDICQRGTSLTIQCQVDSQVTMMFWYRQQPGQSLTLIATANQGSEATYESGFVIDKFPISRPNLTFSTLTVSNMSPEDSSIYLCSVAQTPPGGANVLTFGAGSRLTVL.